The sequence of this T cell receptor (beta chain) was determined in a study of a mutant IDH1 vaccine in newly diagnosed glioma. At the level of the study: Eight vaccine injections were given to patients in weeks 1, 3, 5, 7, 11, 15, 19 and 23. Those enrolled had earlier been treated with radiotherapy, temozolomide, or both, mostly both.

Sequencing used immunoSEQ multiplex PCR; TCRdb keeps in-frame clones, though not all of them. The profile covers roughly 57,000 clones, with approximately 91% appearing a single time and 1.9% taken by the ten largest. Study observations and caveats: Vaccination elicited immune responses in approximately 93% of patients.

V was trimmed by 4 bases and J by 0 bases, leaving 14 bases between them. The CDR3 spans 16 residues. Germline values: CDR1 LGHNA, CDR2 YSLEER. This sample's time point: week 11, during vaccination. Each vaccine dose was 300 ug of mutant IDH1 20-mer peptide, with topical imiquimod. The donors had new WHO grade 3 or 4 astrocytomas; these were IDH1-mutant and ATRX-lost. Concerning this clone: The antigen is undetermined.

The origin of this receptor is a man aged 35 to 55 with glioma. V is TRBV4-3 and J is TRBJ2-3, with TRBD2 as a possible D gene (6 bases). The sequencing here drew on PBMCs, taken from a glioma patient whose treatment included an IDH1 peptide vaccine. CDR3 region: CASSPGTFTSTDTQYF. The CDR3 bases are TGCGCCAGCAGCCCGGGGACTTTTACTAGCACAGATACGCAGTATTTT.